This entry lists 19 T cell receptor beta chains sequenced from one sample in a study of T cells after yellow fever vaccination. From the 5' RACE reads, TCRdb called clonotypes with MiXCR, one entry per CDR3 protein. The sample consists of about 580,000 distinct CDR3 sequences, roughly a sixth of them appearing once. Source: PBMCs, taken 4 to 6 days after the first yellow fever vaccination. These receptors came from a man aged 18 to 29 who received the YFV17D yellow fever vaccine.

A few counts support this clonotype. The genes are TRBV4-1 and TRBJ2-1; D perhaps matches TRBD2 (6 bases). The CDR3 runs to 15 residues. Germline CDR1 MGHRA, CDR2 YSYEKL. The V end was cut by 0 bases, the J end by 3 bases, with 9 bases between. DNA for the CDR3: TGCGCCAGCAGCCAAGACGGGGGAAACTACAATGAGCAGTTCTTC. Protein product: CASSQDGGNYNEQFF.

This clonotype has only a few counts. The V and J genes are TRBV12-3 or TRBV12-4 and TRBJ2-1; weak D call: TRBD2 (5 bases). V was pared by 4 bases and J by 0 bases, with 10 bases between. CDR3 size: 15 residues. The CDR3: CASSSSRGSYNEQFF. Here the CDR3 DNA reads TGTGCCAGCAGTTCATCCCGGGGCTCCTACAATGAGCAGTTCTTC.

This clonotype came up many times. CDR3 DNA: TGCGCCAGCAGCTCTCCGGGGCCCCAAGAGACCCAGTACTTC. It codes for CASSSPGPQETQYF. This sequence joins TRBV5-1 and TRBJ2-5; D tentatively reads TRBD1 or TRBD2 (5 bases each). The CDR3 is 14 amino acids. The V end was cut by 3 bases, the J end by 1 base, with 10 bases between. CDR1 SGHRS and CDR2 YFSETQ come from the germline V gene.

The rearrangement links TRBV5-1 to TRBJ1-1, with D maybe TRBD1 (5 bases). Trimming stripped 7 bases from V and 0 bases from J, with 19 bases between. The V gene's germline CDR1 is SGHRS and CDR2 YFSETQ. The CDR3 extends over 16 amino acids. The CDR3 nucleotides read TGCGCCAGCCTTCCTGCTGCTGGGGGGTTGAACACTGAAGCTTTCTTT. Protein: CASLPAAGGLNTEAFF.

The table lists this clonotype with a few counts. This chain uses TRBV20-1 with TRBJ2-1; no clear D gene. This CDR3 region has 15 residues. Trimming left V 6 bases short and J 2 bases short, with 17 bases between. Germline CDR1 DFQATT, CDR2 SNEGSKA (reference sequence). The CDR3 sequence is CSAPVQFSPYNEQFF. DNA of the CDR3: TGCAGTGCCCCCGTCCAATTCAGCCCCTACAATGAGCAGTTCTTC.

The V gene is TRBV6-1, the J gene TRBJ2-1; the D gene is possibly TRBD1 (6 bases). This CDR3 has 14 residues. Trimming took 3 bases from V and 0 from J, leaving 6 bases between them. The germline gives CDR1 MNHNS, CDR2 SASEGT. The CDR3 region has the DNA TGTGCCAGCAGTGAGACAGGCTCCTACAATGAGCAGTTCTTC. It yields the protein CASSETGSYNEQFF.

This chain uses TRBV6-2 or TRBV6-3 with TRBJ1-5; D is uncertain. Germline assignment: CDR1 MNHEY and CDR2 SVGEGT. There are 15 residues in the CDR3. The V and J ends lost 5 bases and 0 bases respectively, with 11 bases between them. This CDR3 is CASSGPGISNQPQHF. The CDR3 DNA is TGTGCCAGCAGTGGACCCGGGATTAGCAATCAGCCCCAGCATTTT.

This clonotype was picked up one time. The junction departs from germline at one end; a sequencing error may be responsible. This chain links TRBV7-8 with TRBJ2-3; unclear D gene. There are 15 residues in the CDR3. Germline lookup yields CDR1 SGHVS and CDR2 FQNEAQ. The DNA of the CDR3 is TGTTCCAGCAGCTGGAACCCTGGCCGCACAGATACGCAGTATTTT. It is translated as CSSSWNPGRTDTQYF.

This clonotype was seen more than once but under ten times. The CDR3 spells CASWAGLNTEAFF. CDR3 in DNA: TGCGCCAGCTGGGCGGGACTGAACACTGAAGCTTTCTTT. This chain joins TRBV5-1 and TRBJ1-1; TRBD1 might be the D (5 bases). V was trimmed by 7 bases and J by 0 bases, leaving 10 bases between them. Germline V CDR1 and CDR2: SGHRS, YFSETQ. This CDR3 contains 13 residues.

The chain is built from TRBV25-1 and TRBJ2-3; TRBD1 matches at 11 bases. J was trimmed by 0 bases and V by 4 bases; bases with no gene match: 0. The germline V gene encodes CDR1 MGHDK and CDR2 SYGVNS. This CDR3 is built from 15 residues. CDR3 amino acids: CASSGTGGSTDTQYF. CDR3 nucleotides: TGTGCCAGCAGTGGGACAGGGGGCAGCACAGATACGCAGTATTTT.

The table lists this clonotype with a few counts. The rearrangement links TRBV29-1 to TRBJ2-1, with 9 nucleotides matching TRBD1. The CDR3 has 15 amino acids. J gave up 3 bases and V 1 base, and 4 bases lay outside the gene matches. Germline loops: CDR1 SQVTM, CDR2 ANQGSEA. CDR3 DNA: TGCAGCGTTGAAGCCACGGGACAGGGCTACAATGAGCAGTTCTTC. This gives the protein CSVEATGQGYNEQFF.

This chain uses TRBV5-1 with TRBJ2-1; D is uncertain. This CDR3 region has 15 residues. Germline V gene sequence: CDR1 SGHRS, CDR2 YFSETQ. Trimming took off 3 bases at V and 4 bases at J, with 14 bases between the two ends. CDR3 nucleotide sequence: TGCGCCAGCAGCTCCGAGCAACGATTATACAATGAGCAGTTCTTC. Amino acid sequence: CASSSEQRLYNEQFF.

This clonotype showed up just a few times. The chain joins TRBV24-1 to TRBJ2-1; TRBD2 aligns across 9 bases. The germline V gene encodes CDR1 KGHDR and CDR2 SFDVKD. This CDR3 has 16 amino acids. The V gene end was trimmed by 3 bases and the J gene end by 8 bases; junction bases not matched to a gene: 10. CDR3 nucleotide sequence: TGTGCCACCAGTGATCCACGGCGGGGGGGCCTCGATGAGCAGTTCTTC. It translates to CATSDPRRGGLDEQFF.

The chain combines TRBV21-1 with TRBJ2-7; TRBD1, as called in the table, went unchecked against the DNA. TRBV21-1 is a recognized pseudogene. This CDR3 has 15 residues. The CDR3 DNA reads as TGTGCCAGCAGCACTAAAGTGGAACAGGGAGACGAGCAGTACGTC. Translation: CASSTKVEQGDEQYV.

CDR3 region: CASSTVSAAGELFF. In nucleotides, the CDR3 is TGTGCCAGTAGTACCGTTTCGGCAGCCGGGGAGCTGTTTTTT. The V and J genes are TRBV19 and TRBJ2-2; D is unclear. Germline V lookup: CDR1 LNHDA, CDR2 SQIVND (reference sequence). V lost 4 bases and J lost 6, with 12 bases in between. The CDR3 loop spans 14 amino acids.

J is TRBJ2-1 and V is TRBV12-3 or TRBV12-4; D possibly corresponds to TRBD2 (5 bases). Trimming left V 6 bases short and J 6 bases short, with 12 bases between. The CDR3 extends over 13 amino acids. CDR3 in amino acids: CASRLTRANEQFF. DNA of the CDR3: TGTGCCAGCAGACTTACTAGGGCCAATGAGCAGTTCTTC.

This clonotype has just a few counts. The chain links TRBV7-2 to TRBJ2-3; possibly TRBD1 for D (5 bases). Trimming took 5 bases from V and 5 from J, leaving 11 bases between them. This CDR3 has 13 amino acids. The V gene's germline CDR1 is SGHTA and CDR2 FQGNSA. The CDR3 is CASSEAGIDTQYF. The CDR3 region has the DNA TGTGCCAGCAGCGAGGCAGGGATAGATACGCAGTATTTT.

This clonotype occurred a few times. This rearrangement joins TRBV12-3 or TRBV12-4 to TRBJ2-4; D may match TRBD1 or TRBD2 (6 bases each). V lost 6 bases to trimming and J lost 8 bases, with 20 bases between them. The CDR3 extends over 15 amino acids. In DNA, the CDR3 is TGTGCCAGCAGGTCCAGGACAGACGGAGGGGACATTCAGTACTTC. Translating it yields CASRSRTDGGDIQYF.

In its sample, this clonotype was seen a few times. The genes are TRBV2 and TRBJ2-1, with a weak D call TRBD2 (5 bases). Trimming stripped 6 bases from V and 3 bases from J, with 9 bases between. Germline V CDR1 and CDR2: SNHLY, FYNNEI. CDR3 size: 13 residues. CDR3 bases: TGTGCCAGCAGAGCCCGGGACTACAATGAGCAGTTCTTC. The encoded protein is CASRARDYNEQFF.